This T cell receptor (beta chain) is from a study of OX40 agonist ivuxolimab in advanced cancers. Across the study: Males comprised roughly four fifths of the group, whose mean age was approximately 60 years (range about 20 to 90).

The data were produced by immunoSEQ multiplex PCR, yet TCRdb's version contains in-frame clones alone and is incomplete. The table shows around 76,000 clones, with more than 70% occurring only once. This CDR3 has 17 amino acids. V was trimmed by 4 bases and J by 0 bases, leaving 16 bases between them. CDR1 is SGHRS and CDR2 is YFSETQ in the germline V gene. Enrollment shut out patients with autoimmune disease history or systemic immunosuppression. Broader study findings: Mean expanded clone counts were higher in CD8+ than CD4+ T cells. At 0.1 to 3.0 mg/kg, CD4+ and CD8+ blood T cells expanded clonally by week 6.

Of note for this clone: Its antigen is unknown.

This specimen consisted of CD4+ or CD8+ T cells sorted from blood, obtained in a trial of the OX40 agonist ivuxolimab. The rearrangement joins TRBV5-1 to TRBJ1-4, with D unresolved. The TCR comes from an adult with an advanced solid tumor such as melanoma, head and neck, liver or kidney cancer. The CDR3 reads CASSPGRVSATNEKLFF. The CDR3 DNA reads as TGCGCCAGCAGCCCCGGAAGGGTCTCTGCAACTAATGAAAAACTGTTTTTT. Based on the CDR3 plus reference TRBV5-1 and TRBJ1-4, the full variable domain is KAGVTQTPRYLIKTRGQQVTLSCSPISGHRSVSWYQQTPGQGLQFLFEYFSETQRNKGNFPGRFSGRQFSNSRSEMNVSTLELGDSALYLCASSPGRVSATNEKLFFGSGTQLSVL.